This entry concerns a single T cell receptor (beta chain). Its antigen is unidentified. The CDR3 has 14 amino acids. Germline V lookup: CDR1 MGHRA, CDR2 YSYEKL. Trimming stripped 4 bases from V and 1 base from J, with 9 bases between. This specimen comes from a study of CD8+ T cells in alopecia areata. Across the study: Treated patients swallowed 5 to 10 mg of oral tofacitinib twice daily. Broader study findings: Relative to mice, TCR sharing across patients was less clear, a difference possibly HLA-related.

Lesional scalp punch biopsies and peripheral blood came from alopecia areata patients. PBMCs were stained for CD3, CD4 and CD8, and CD4+ and CD8+ T cells were sorted. As the sequencing template, cDNA was produced by extracting RNA and reverse transcribing it. Assay: immunoSEQ multiplex PCR; the TCRdb copy retains only in-frame clones and omits some. The sample yields about 150,000 clones, 75% to 90% seen once. This TCR derives from a human donor with alopecia areata. Material: CD8+ T cells sorted from blood, obtained at week 0. J is TRBJ2-3 and V is TRBV4-1; D is perhaps TRBD1 (6 bases). DNA for the CDR3: TGCGCCAGCAGCCCTTGGACAGGCACAGATACGCAGTATTTT. As protein: CASSPWTGTDTQYF.